The source of this T cell receptor (beta chain) is a study of blood T cell repertoires in COVID-19. Overall study context: Acute and convalescent COVID-19 specimens originated in the United States, Italy and Spain. PBMCs, B-cell-depleted T cells, or T cells were the source of the cDNA or gDNA that made up the material.

Produced via immunoSEQ multiplex PCR; TCRdb's table is partial and in-frame only. The data hold a few hundred thousand clones, with less than 90% observed a single time. Study members were between roughly 18 and 100 years old and lived in roughly 24 US regions. The CDR3 totals 14 residues. CDR1 and CDR2 (germline): LNHDA, SQIVND (reference sequence). Trimming took 7 bases from V and 4 from J; bases not matched to a gene: 8. The TCR originated in a woman between 50 and 59 years old who had recovered from COVID-19. The chain uses TRBV19 and TRBJ1-2, with 8 bases identical to TRBD1. Sequenced material: PBMCs or T cells enriched from blood (not recorded which). CDR3 sequence (DNA): TGTGCCAGTATGGGGACAGGTCTCATCTATGGCTACACCTTC. This codes for CASMGTGLIYGYTF.